The 30 T cell receptor beta chains below were found in one sample sequenced in a study of cytomegalovirus exposure and HLA in healthy donors. The PCR ran on 60 Vbeta and 13 Jbeta primers. Assay used: immunoSEQ multiplex PCR; TCRdb lists only in-frame clones, some missing. The sample holds approximately 190,000 clones, roughly 80% seen once. Sequenced input: PBMCs. These receptors all stem from a woman aged 45-65 years in good health and CMV-seropositive.

This chain links TRBV14 with TRBJ1-2; no clear D. The ends were cut back, 4 bases at V and 4 bases at J, with 10 bases in the middle. The germline gives CDR1 SGHDN, CDR2 FVKESK. The CDR3 sequence is 13 residues long. The CDR3 spells CASSPTPVYGYTF. The CDR3 region has the DNA TGTGCCAGCAGCCCAACGCCAGTCTATGGCTACACCTTC.

For the CDR3, the DNA is TGTGCCAGCAGCCAATCGCGGGGAAACACCATATATTTT. This codes for CASSQSRGNTIYF. This chain uses TRBV16 with TRBJ1-3, with D unclear. The CDR3 runs to 13 residues. The V gene's germline CDR1 is KGHSY and CDR2 FQNENV. V was shortened by 0 bases and J by 4 bases, with 4 bases between the two germline ends.

This chain joins TRBV28 and TRBJ2-3; 12 bases match TRBD2. The CDR3 loop spans 17 amino acids. Germline lookup yields CDR1 MDHEN and CDR2 SYDVKM. The trim removed 2 bases at V and 5 bases at J, leaving 8 bases unmatched. CDR3 protein: CASSLRPSGGAEDTQYF. The CDR3 nucleotides read TGTGCCAGCAGTTTAAGACCTAGCGGGGGGGCTGAAGATACGCAGTATTTT.

The chain combines TRBV28 with TRBJ1-2; 10 bases align to TRBD1. The length of the CDR3 is 16 residues. V lost 2 bases to trimming and J lost 5 bases; unmatched junction nucleotides: 8. Germline V lookup: CDR1 MDHEN, CDR2 SYDVKM. CDR3 residues: CASSLIRTGGRYGYTF. The CDR3 DNA is TGTGCCAGCAGTTTAATCCGGACAGGGGGGAGGTATGGCTACACCTTC.

V gene TRBV7-9 combines with J gene TRBJ2-2, with 14 bases matching TRBD2. V trimming: 4 bases; J trimming: 2 bases; junction bases outside the gene matches: 3. The CDR3 is 17 amino acids. CDR1 is SEHNR, CDR2 FQNEAQ, per germline (reference sequence). The CDR3 loop is CASSSGLAGENTGELFF. CDR3 nucleotides: TGTGCCAGCAGCTCGGGACTAGCGGGGGAAAACACCGGGGAGCTGTTTTTT.

The J gene is TRBJ1-5, the V gene TRBV11-2; TRBD1 is a possible D gene (6 bases). Between the trimmed V and J ends, which lost 3 bases and 4 bases, there was a span of 13 bases. The CDR3 is 15 amino acids. CDR1 and CDR2 from the germline V gene are SGHAT and FQNNGV. Here the CDR3 reads CASSFSGTNNQPQHF. For the CDR3, the DNA is TGTGCCAGCAGCTTCTCCGGGACAAATAATCAGCCCCAGCATTTT.

With regard to this clone: The junction differs from germline at one of its ends, possibly a read error. The same CDR3 also results from other DNA sequences found in this sample. The rearrangement joins TRBV6-5 to TRBJ1-1, with a tentative D call TRBD1 (6 bases). CDR1 MNHEY and CDR2 SVGAGI come from the germline V gene. This CDR3 has 12 residues. CDR3 in DNA: TGTGCCAGCAGAGGACAGAACACTGAGGCTTTCTTT. Residues: CASRGQNTEAFF.

This clone has more than one count but fewer than ten. Other DNA sequences in this sample translate to the same CDR3. CDR3 in amino acids: CASSEGGGQETQYF. The CDR3 region has the DNA TGTGCCAGCAGTGAAGGGGGGGGGCAAGAGACCCAGTACTTC. The chain recombines TRBV6-5 with TRBJ2-5; D possibly corresponds to TRBD2 (7 bases). Germline V gene sequence: CDR1 MNHEY, CDR2 SVGAGI. The CDR3 is made up of 14 amino acids. Trimming cost V 5 bases and J 2 bases, with 12 bases left between them.

This clone was seen only a few times. The same CDR3 also results from other DNA sequences found in this sample. The chain links TRBV6-5 to TRBJ1-3, with D possibly TRBD1 on 5 matching bases. The germline CDR1 and CDR2 sequences are MNHEY and SVGAGI. The CDR3 totals 14 residues. Trimming shortened V by 11 bases and J by 0 bases, and 14 bases separated the two germline ends. This chain's CDR3 is CASSRGTSGNTIYF. The CDR3 nucleotides are TGTGCCTCTTCACGGGGGACCTCTGGAAACACCATATATTTT.

The V gene is TRBV28, the J gene TRBJ1-2; TRBD1 matches at 9 bases. The J segment lost 4 bases and the V segment lost 7 bases, leaving 13 bases of the junction unmatched. Germline V lookup: CDR1 MDHEN, CDR2 SYDVKM. This CDR3 spans 16 amino acids. The CDR3 protein is CASNEAGTGRSYGYTF. CDR3 nucleotide sequence: TGTGCCAGCAACGAGGCCGGGACAGGGCGTTCCTATGGCTACACCTTC.

This chain uses TRBV4-2 with TRBJ2-5, with a possible D match to TRBD2 (6 bases). Germline loops: CDR1 LGHNA, CDR2 YNFKEQ. Trimming removed 4 bases at V and 2 bases at J, with 8 bases between. The CDR3 totals 13 residues. The CDR3 is CASSPGVQETQYF. In DNA form, the CDR3 reads TGTGCCAGCAGCCCGGGGGTGCAAGAGACCCAGTACTTC.

This sequence joins TRBV6-5 and TRBJ2-3, with a possible D match to TRBD2 (5 bases). CDR1 is MNHEY, CDR2 SVGAGI, per germline. This CDR3 is 12 amino acids long. Trimming stripped 6 bases from V and 2 bases from J, with 6 bases between. Written as DNA, the CDR3 is TGTGCCAGCAGGGACTCCACAGATACGCAGTATTTT. It translates to CASRDSTDTQYF.

The chain links TRBV5-1 to TRBJ2-7; TRBD1 matches at 7 bases. Looked up from germline, CDR1 is SGHRS and CDR2 is YFSETQ. The CDR3 is made up of 15 amino acids. The junction had 5 bases not matched to a gene; V was cut back by 0 bases and J by 2 bases. CDR3 coding DNA: TGCGCCAGCAGCTTGGAGACAGGGAGCCCCTACGAGCAGTACTTC. Translation gives CASSLETGSPYEQYF.

The chain recombines TRBV19 with TRBJ1-1, with 10 bases aligning to TRBD1. The junction had 5 bases not matched to a gene; V was cut back by 5 bases and J by 5 bases. CDR1 is LNHDA and CDR2 is SQIVND in the germline V gene (reference sequence). CDR3 length: 14 residues. The CDR3 sequence is CASSSGTGVTEAFF. CDR3 in DNA: TGTGCCAGTAGTTCCGGGACAGGGGTAACTGAAGCTTTCTTT.

CDR3 in amino acids: CASSVEPGGTDTQYF. In nucleotides, the CDR3 is TGTGCCAGCAGCGTAGAACCGGGTGGTACAGATACGCAGTATTTT. The V call is TRBV9, the J call TRBJ2-3; D remains ambiguous. The V gene lost 0 bases and the J gene lost 3 bases, with 11 bases spanning the gap. Germline assignment: CDR1 SGDLS and CDR2 YYNGEE. This CDR3 region has 15 residues.

V and J are TRBV5-1 and TRBJ2-7; the match to TRBD2 covers 8 bases. There are 14 residues in the CDR3. Germline-derived CDR1 and CDR2 are SGHRS and YFSETQ. Trimming removed 4 bases from V and 2 bases from J; junction bases left unmatched: 5. CDR3 sequence: CASSPIAGPYEQYF. Written as DNA, the CDR3 is TGCGCCAGCAGCCCGATAGCGGGGCCCTACGAGCAGTACTTC.

This clone was seen just once. The V and J genes are TRBV5-1 and TRBJ2-3; TRBD2 is a possible D gene (5 bases). Germline V gives CDR1 SGHRS, CDR2 YFSETQ. The ends were cut back, 0 bases at V and 3 bases at J, with 8 bases in the middle. The CDR3 sequence is 14 residues long. CDR3 bases: TGCGCCAGCAGCTTGGCACCGGGGACAGATACGCAGTATTTT. It specifies CASSLAPGTDTQYF. Using reference TRBV5-1 and TRBJ2-3 for the parts outside the CDR3, the full variable domain is KAGVTQTPRYLIKTRGQQVTLSCSPISGHRSVSWYQQTPGQGLQFLFEYFSETQRNKGNFPGRFSGRQFSNSRSEMNVSTLELGDSALYLCASSLAPGTDTQYFGPGTRLTVL.

This chain connects TRBV5-1 to TRBJ1-1, with a tentative D call TRBD1 (6 bases). V dropped 5 bases and J dropped 4 bases, with 12 bases sitting between them. This CDR3 contains 13 residues. Germline assignment: CDR1 SGHRS and CDR2 YFSETQ. Here the CDR3 reads CASRFTGSTEAFF. CDR3 in DNA: TGCGCCAGCAGATTCACAGGGAGCACTGAAGCTTTCTTT.

The chain is built from TRBV5-6 and TRBJ2-7; possible D gene TRBD2, 5 bases. The germline V gene has CDR1 SGHDT and CDR2 YYEEEE. The V end was cut by 0 bases, the J end by 4 bases, with 8 bases between. This CDR3 contains 13 residues. CDR3 DNA: TGTGCCAGCAGCTTGGGGGCGGGTTACGAGCAGTACTTC. It is translated as CASSLGAGYEQYF.

The chain has TRBV30 and TRBJ1-2; 7 nucleotides line up with TRBD1. Germline assignment: CDR1 GTSNPN and CDR2 SVGIG (reference sequence). V shed 5 bases, J shed 4 bases, and the junction held 4 bases outside the gene matches. CDR3 length: 12 amino acids. The CDR3 DNA sequence: TGTGCCTGGGACAGGGTTGGCTATGGCTACACCTTC. Protein product: CAWDRVGYGYTF. Full variable domain (rest looked up from reference TRBV30 and TRBJ1-2): SQTIHQWPATLVQPVGSPLSLECTVEGTSNPNLYWYRQAAGRGLQLLFYSVGIGQISSEVPQNLSASRPQDRQFILSSKKLLLSDSGFYLCAWDRVGYGYTFGSGTRLTVV.

This clone was observed once. The chain recombines TRBV19 with TRBJ2-1; 8 bases align to TRBD2. Trimming removed 4 bases from V and 3 bases from J; junction bases left unmatched: 11. This CDR3 has 17 residues. CDR1 LNHDA and CDR2 SQIVND come from the germline V gene (reference sequence). In DNA, the CDR3 is TGTGCCAGTAGTACCCGAGGAAGCGGGGGCATCTACAATGAGCAGTTCTTC. Its protein product is CASSTRGSGGIYNEQFF.

This clone has only one observation. V is TRBV6-1 and J is TRBJ2-7; D not certain. Trimming removed 3 bases from V and 4 bases from J, with 13 bases in between. Germline CDR1 and CDR2: MNHNS and SASEGT. The CDR3 totals 14 residues. DNA for the CDR3: TGTGCCAGCAGTGAGTCCCAGAAACCTTACGAGCAGTACTTC. Translated: CASSESQKPYEQYF.

The rearrangement uses TRBV29-1 and TRBJ1-2; TRBD1 is a possible D gene (6 bases). With 7 bases removed from V and 7 bases from J, the gap between germline ends came to 13 bases. This CDR3 contains 11 residues. Germline CDR1 reads SQVTM; CDR2 reads ANQGSEA. Written as DNA, the CDR3 is TGCAGCGACGTACAGGGCCTTGGCTACACCTTC. Amino acids: CSDVQGLGYTF.

This clone was seen only once. This rearrangement joins TRBV5-4 to TRBJ1-3; D may be TRBD1 (6 bases). This CDR3 region has 15 residues. Germline loops: CDR1 SGHNT, CDR2 YYREEE (reference sequence). Trimming left V 6 bases short and J 0 bases short, with 13 bases between. As DNA, the CDR3 is TGTGCCAGCACTCAGACAGGCAGCTCTGGAAACACCATATATTTT. Translation: CASTQTGSSGNTIYF.

The chain uses TRBV6-5 and TRBJ2-3; 7 nucleotides line up with TRBD1. Germline V CDR1 and CDR2: MNHEY, SVGAGI. The CDR3 runs 14 residues. Trimming at V came to 8 bases and at J to 3 bases, leaving 8 bases not matched to a gene. The CDR3 loop is CASWKTGLTDTQYF. The CDR3 DNA reads as TGTGCCAGCTGGAAGACAGGGTTGACAGATACGCAGTATTTT.

The chain recombines TRBV7-2 with TRBJ1-6; 8 nucleotides line up with TRBD1. Trimming removed 0 bases from V and 7 bases from J; junction bases left unmatched: 5. Germline CDR1 SGHTA, CDR2 FQGNSA. The CDR3 loop spans 16 amino acids. The CDR3 DNA reads TGTGCCAGCAGCTTAGCCCACAGGGGGGAAAATTCACCCCTCCACTTT. Translation: CASSLAHRGENSPLHF.

V is TRBV7-8 and J is TRBJ2-7; the match to TRBD1 covers 10 bases. The germline gives CDR1 SGHVS, CDR2 FQNEAQ. The CDR3 runs to 15 residues. J gave up 2 bases and V 2 bases, and 3 bases lay outside the gene matches. CDR3: CASSLRDRGPYEQYF. CDR3 bases: TGTGCCAGCAGCTTACGTGACAGGGGGCCCTACGAGCAGTACTTC. Drawing the rest from reference TRBV7-8 and TRBJ2-7, the complete variable domain is GAGVSQSPRYKVAKRGQDVALRCDPISGHVSLFWYQQALGQGPEFLTYFQNEAQLDKSGLPSDRFFAERPEGSVSTLKIQRTQQEDSAVYLCASSLRDRGPYEQYFGPGTRLTVT.

The chain links TRBV5-1 to TRBJ2-3; 11 bases map to TRBD1. Germline V lookup: CDR1 SGHRS, CDR2 YFSETQ. This CDR3 region has 15 residues. V lost 4 bases, J lost 6 bases, and 7 bases stayed unmatched. The DNA for the CDR3 is TGCGCCAGCAGCCCGTCCCGGGACAGGGGGGATACGCAGTATTTT. Residues: CASSPSRDRGDTQYF.

The CDR3 here is CASSPAGSYEQYF. The CDR3 coding sequence is TGTGCCAGCAGCCCGGCAGGCTCCTACGAGCAGTACTTC. The chain links TRBV7-9 to TRBJ2-7, with D unresolved. Between the trimmed V and J ends, which lost 5 bases and 0 bases, there was a span of 8 bases. Germline V gene lookup returns CDR1 SEHNR and CDR2 FQNEAQ (reference sequence). This CDR3 is built from 13 residues.

The chain has TRBV5-5 and TRBJ2-7; 7 nucleotides match TRBD1. Germline values: CDR1 SGHKS, CDR2 YYEKEE (reference sequence). The CDR3 contains 14 residues. V lost 4 bases and J lost 2; bases outside the gene matches: 6. The CDR3 loop reads CASSGPTGPYEQYF. The CDR3 DNA reads as TGTGCCAGCAGCGGACCGACAGGGCCCTACGAGCAGTACTTC.